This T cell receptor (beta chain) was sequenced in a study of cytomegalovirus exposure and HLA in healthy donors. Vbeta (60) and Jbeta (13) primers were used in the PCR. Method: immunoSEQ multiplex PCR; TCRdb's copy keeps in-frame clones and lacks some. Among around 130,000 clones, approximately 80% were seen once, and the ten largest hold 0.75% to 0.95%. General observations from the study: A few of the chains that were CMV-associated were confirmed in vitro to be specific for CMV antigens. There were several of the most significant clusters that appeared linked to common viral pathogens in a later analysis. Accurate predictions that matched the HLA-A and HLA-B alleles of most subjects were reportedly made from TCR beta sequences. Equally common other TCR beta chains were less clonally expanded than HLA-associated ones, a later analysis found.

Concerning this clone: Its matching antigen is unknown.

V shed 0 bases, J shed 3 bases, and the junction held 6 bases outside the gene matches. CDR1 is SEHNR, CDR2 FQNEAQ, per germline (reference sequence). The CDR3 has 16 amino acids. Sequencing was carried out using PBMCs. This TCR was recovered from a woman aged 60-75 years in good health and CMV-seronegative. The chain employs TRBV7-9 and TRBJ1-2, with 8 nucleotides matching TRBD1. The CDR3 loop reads CASSLAQGQGDYGYTF. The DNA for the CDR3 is TGTGCCAGCAGCTTAGCGCAAGGACAGGGAGACTATGGCTACACCTTC.